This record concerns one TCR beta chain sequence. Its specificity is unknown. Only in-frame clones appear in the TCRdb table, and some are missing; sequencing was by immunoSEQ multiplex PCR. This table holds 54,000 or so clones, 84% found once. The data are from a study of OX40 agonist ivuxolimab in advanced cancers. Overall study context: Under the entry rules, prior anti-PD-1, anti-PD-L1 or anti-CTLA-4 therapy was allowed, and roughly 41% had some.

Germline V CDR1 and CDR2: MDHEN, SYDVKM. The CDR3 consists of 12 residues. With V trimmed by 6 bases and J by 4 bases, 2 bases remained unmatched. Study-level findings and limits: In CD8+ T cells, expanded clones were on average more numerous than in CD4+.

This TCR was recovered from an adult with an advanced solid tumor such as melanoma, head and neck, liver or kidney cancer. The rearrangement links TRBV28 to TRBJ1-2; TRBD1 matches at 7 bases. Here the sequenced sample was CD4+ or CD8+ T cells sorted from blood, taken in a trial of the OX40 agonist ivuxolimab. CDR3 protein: CASRWTGYGYTF. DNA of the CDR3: TGTGCCAGCAGATGGACAGGCTATGGCTACACCTTC.